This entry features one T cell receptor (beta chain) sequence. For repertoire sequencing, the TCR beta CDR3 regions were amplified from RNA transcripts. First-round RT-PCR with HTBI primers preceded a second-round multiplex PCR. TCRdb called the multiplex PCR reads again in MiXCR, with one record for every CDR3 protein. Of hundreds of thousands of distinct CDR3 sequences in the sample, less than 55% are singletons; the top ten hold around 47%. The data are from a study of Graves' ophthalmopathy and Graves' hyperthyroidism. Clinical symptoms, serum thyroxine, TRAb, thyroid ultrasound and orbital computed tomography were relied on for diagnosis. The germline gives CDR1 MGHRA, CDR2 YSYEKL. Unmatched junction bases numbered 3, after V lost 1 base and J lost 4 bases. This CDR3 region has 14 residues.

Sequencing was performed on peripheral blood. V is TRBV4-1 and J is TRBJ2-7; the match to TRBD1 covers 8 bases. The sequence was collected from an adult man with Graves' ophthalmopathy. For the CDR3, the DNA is TGCGCCAGCAGCCAAGGGACAGGGCTTTACGAGCAGTACTTC. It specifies CASSQGTGLYEQYF.